This T cell receptor beta chain was observed in a study of blood T cell repertoires in COVID-19. About the study: Spain, Italy and the United States supplied samples that represented acute and convalescent COVID-19. From T cells, B-cell-depleted T cells, or PBMCs came the material, which was cDNA or gDNA.

Source study methods: Counts of nucleated cells, estimated from reference gene primer amplification, were obtained. Measured with immunoSEQ multiplex PCR; TCRdb has only the in-frame clones, and not every one. From that table come the V and J calls and clone size; the DNA was used to work out D and trimming. This sample has around 190,000 clones, with roughly 80% found just once. This CDR3 has 15 residues. V dropped 5 bases and J dropped 7; count of bases not matched to a gene: 7. The germline V gene encodes CDR1 LNHDA and CDR2 SQIVND (reference sequence). This clone was seen a few times. The sequenced material came from peripheral blood. The TCR was taken from a human donor in a cohort sampled during active COVID-19. The V call is TRBV19, the J call TRBJ2-1, with 11 nucleotides matching TRBD2. The CDR3 loop reads CASSLLAGGTNEQFF. The CDR3 DNA reads as TGTGCCAGTAGTCTTCTAGCGGGGGGTACGAATGAGCAGTTCTTC.